A single sample gave rise to the 17 T cell receptor beta chains below, sequenced in a study of cytomegalovirus exposure and HLA in healthy donors (dated by TCRdb to 2017 to 2019). Receptor amplification or capture employed the immunoSEQ multiplex PCR assay. For the multiplex PCR, a mixture combining 60 forward primers for TCR Vbeta segments and 13 reverse primers for TCR Jbeta segments was used. Held by TCRdb, this immuneACCESS table contains in-frame sequences only and omits some clones. Under half of the omission traces to an unresolved V gene where checked; the cause of the rest is unknown. The sample contains 100,000 or so clones, 65% to 80% of them found a single time. The ten biggest clones cover approximately 3% of the sample. Source material: PBMCs. The receptors here all came from a woman in her 40s in good health and CMV-seronegative.

This chain uses TRBV7-8 with TRBJ2-3, with D possibly being TRBD1 (5 bases). The CDR3 has 13 amino acids. V gave up 3 bases and J gave up 7 bases, with 11 bases separating them. Germline CDR1 is SGHVS and CDR2 is FQNEAQ. CDR3 DNA sequence: TGTGCCAGCAGCTTCGCCAGGGCCTATACGCAGTATTTT. Its translation is CASSFARAYTQYF.

The J gene is TRBJ1-1, the V gene TRBV27, with D possibly TRBD1 on 5 matching bases. The CDR3 runs to 12 residues. Germline CDR1 and CDR2: MNHEY and SMNVEV (reference sequence). V lost 5 bases and J 4 bases, leaving 8 bases between the germline ends. The CDR3 DNA follows: TGTGCCAGCAGTACAGGTTTCACTGAAGCTTTCTTT. It translates to CASSTGFTEAFF.

The chain is built from TRBV30 and TRBJ2-5; 8 nucleotides match TRBD1. Trimming cost V 5 bases and J 5 bases; bases outside gene matches: 13. Germline values: CDR1 GTSNPN, CDR2 SVGIG (reference sequence). The CDR3 runs 15 residues. The CDR3 nucleotides are TGTGCCTGGGGGGGGCCAGGGGGCATGTCGGAGACCCAGTACTTC. Its translation: CAWGGPGGMSETQYF.

The rearrangement uses TRBV18 and TRBJ2-2; a weak D match, TRBD1 (6 bases). Germline assignment: CDR1 KGHSH and CDR2 LQKENI. V gave up 4 bases and J gave up 4 bases, with 19 bases separating them. The CDR3 totals 17 residues. In DNA, the CDR3 is TGTGCCAGCTCACTTAACAACAGGGCCCTTGGCACCGGGGAGCTGTTTTTT. Amino acid sequence: CASSLNNRALGTGELFF. The entire variable domain, with the rest obtained from reference TRBV18 and TRBJ2-2, is as follows: NAGVMQNPRHLVRRRGQEARLRCSPMKGHSHVYWYRQLPEEGLKFMVYLQKENIIDESGMPKERFSAEFPKEGPSILRIQQVVRGDSAAYFCASSLNNRALGTGELFFGEGSRLTVL.

The chain recombines TRBV28 with TRBJ2-3; D may be TRBD2 (7 bases). Germline V gene data show CDR1 as MDHEN and CDR2 as SYDVKM. This CDR3 is 16 amino acids long. V lost 6 bases and J 2 bases, leaving 18 bases between the germline ends. The CDR3 DNA follows: TGTGCCAGCAGGAGGGGGGGGGCCCTCGCCACAGATACGCAGTATTTT. Residues: CASRRGGALATDTQYF.

This chain joins TRBV9 and TRBJ1-2, with D unclear. CDR1 SGDLS and CDR2 YYNGEE come from the germline V gene. CDR3 size: 14 residues. V was pared by 3 bases and J by 14 bases, with 23 bases between. CDR3 nucleotide sequence: TGTGCCAGCAGCGCTGAGCGGGAACCTATGGCTAGGACCTTC. Translating gives CASSAEREPMARTF.

CDR3 sequence (DNA): TGCGCCAGCAGCTTGACAGGGGCAGTGTTAGACACTGAAGCTTTCTTT. It translates to CASSLTGAVLDTEAFF. This chain connects TRBV5-1 to TRBJ1-1, with TRBD1 matching over 7 bases. The CDR3 runs to 16 residues. With V trimmed by 1 base and J by 3 bases, 9 bases remained unmatched. The germline V gene encodes CDR1 SGHRS and CDR2 YFSETQ.

In regard to this clone: The sample contains more than one DNA sequence encoding this CDR3. V and J are TRBV28 and TRBJ2-7; weak D call: TRBD2 (6 bases). This CDR3 comprises 13 residues. Germline V gives CDR1 MDHEN, CDR2 SYDVKM. V lost 1 base, J lost 6 bases, and 10 bases lay in between. The CDR3 protein is CASSLSGGVEQYF. As DNA, the CDR3 is TGTGCCAGCAGTTTATCAGGAGGGGTCGAGCAGTACTTC.

The rearrangement links TRBV10-2 to TRBJ2-7, with TRBD2 matching over 15 bases. This CDR3 is built from 15 residues. Germline loops: CDR1 WSHSY, CDR2 SAAADI. The V and J ends lost 6 bases and 6 bases, in that order; junction bases with no gene match: 6. CDR3 sequence reads: CASRVGLAGGLEQYF. CDR3 nucleotide sequence: TGCGCCAGCAGAGTAGGACTAGCGGGGGGGCTCGAGCAGTACTTC.

The chain employs TRBV6-1 and TRBJ1-2; D ambiguous. CDR3 length equals 13 residues. Trimming took off 2 bases at V and 6 bases at J, with 10 bases between the two ends. Per the germline V gene, CDR1 is MNHNS and CDR2 is SASEGT. CDR3 sequence (DNA): TGTGCCAGCAGTGAATACGGTGGAGATGGCTACACCTTC. Translating gives CASSEYGGDGYTF.

The CDR3 sequence: CSAKRRDEQFF. In DNA, the CDR3 is TGCAGTGCGAAGAGGCGAGATGAGCAGTTCTTC. V gene TRBV20-1 combines with J gene TRBJ2-1, with D unresolved. The CDR3 runs 11 residues. V lost 6 bases, J lost 8 bases, and 11 bases lay in between. Germline V lookup: CDR1 DFQATT, CDR2 SNEGSKA (reference sequence).

In this sample, this clone turned up once. CDR3 sequence reads: CASTTGGYTEAFF. CDR3 nucleotide sequence: TGTGCCAGTACGACAGGGGGCTACACTGAAGCTTTCTTT. The gene calls are TRBV28 and TRBJ1-1, with TRBD1 identical over 10 bases. The CDR3 spans 13 residues. Germline CDR1 is MDHEN and CDR2 is SYDVKM. The V gene end was trimmed by 9 bases and the J gene end by 3 bases; junction bases not matched to a gene: 4.

This clone showed up just once. This chain connects TRBV30 to TRBJ2-7, with a tentative D call TRBD1 (6 bases). V gave up 4 bases and J gave up 0 bases, with 16 bases separating them. This CDR3 contains 15 residues. Germline CDR1 is GTSNPN and CDR2 is SVGIG (reference sequence). The CDR3 protein is CAWTRSDRDSYEQYF. Here the CDR3 DNA reads TGTGCCTGGACCCGATCGGACAGAGACTCCTACGAGCAGTACTTC.

V usage is TRBV7-9 and J usage is TRBJ1-6; the match to TRBD1 covers 7 bases. The CDR3 covers 15 residues. Trimming removed 4 bases from V and 7 bases from J; junction bases left unmatched: 7. From germline, CDR1 is SEHNR and CDR2 FQNEAQ (reference sequence). CDR3 residues: CASSSQTGRNSPLHF. The CDR3 DNA reads TGTGCCAGCAGCTCTCAGACAGGGAGAAATTCACCCCTCCACTTT.

The CDR3 region is CASSGPDSLNTEAFF. The CDR3 region has the DNA TGTGCCAGCAGCGGGCCGGACAGTTTGAACACTGAAGCTTTCTTT. The chain employs TRBV5-6 and TRBJ1-1, with D perhaps TRBD1 (6 bases). The germline CDR1 and CDR2 sequences are SGHDT and YYEEEE. This CDR3 has 15 residues. The ends were cut back, 4 bases at V and 0 bases at J, with 13 bases in the middle.

The CDR3 DNA follows: TGTGCCAGCAGCTCCACGGTGAGCTCCTATAATTCACCCCTCCACTTT. This sequence encodes CASSSTVSSYNSPLHF. V gene TRBV7-8 combines with J gene TRBJ1-6; no reliable D call. Germline values: CDR1 SGHVS, CDR2 FQNEAQ. This CDR3 is 16 amino acids long. The V gene lost 4 bases and the J gene lost 0 bases, with 10 bases spanning the gap.

This clone was seen only a few times. The chain uses TRBV4-3 and TRBJ2-7; 7 nucleotides align to TRBD1. J gave up 5 bases and V 4 bases, and 5 bases lay outside the gene matches. This CDR3 contains 13 residues. Germline V lookup: CDR1 LGHNA, CDR2 YSLEER. The CDR3 protein is CASSLIQGNEQYF. The CDR3 DNA reads as TGCGCCAGCAGCCTGATACAGGGGAACGAGCAGTACTTC.